The 20 T cell receptor beta chains below were found in one sample sequenced in a study of cytomegalovirus exposure and HLA in healthy donors. The PCR employed 60 Vbeta primers together with 13 Jbeta primers. This table comes from immunoSEQ multiplex PCR, and its TCRdb copy is limited to in-frame clones, with some not included. The sample has about 130,000 clones; more than 60% are singletons. Material: PBMCs. Every receptor here comes from a woman in her forties in good health and CMV-seropositive.

The chain links TRBV7-9 to TRBJ1-3; 9 bases fit TRBD1. Germline V gene data show CDR1 as SEHNR and CDR2 as FQNEAQ (reference sequence). This CDR3 contains 17 residues. V lost 5 bases and J lost 1; bases outside the gene matches: 9. The CDR3 region has the DNA TGTGCCAGCAGCCAGGGACAGGGACGAAGGTCTGGAAACACCATATATTTT. This sequence encodes CASSQGQGRRSGNTIYF.

The chain uses TRBV4-2 and TRBJ2-5, with a tentative D call TRBD1 (6 bases). From germline, CDR1 is LGHNA and CDR2 YNFKEQ. The CDR3 runs 16 residues. Trimming removed 3 bases at V and 5 bases at J, with 19 bases between. The CDR3 region has the DNA TGTGCCAGCAGCCAGTTAACTAGGGGGATGGCGGAGACCCAGTACTTC. Translation gives CASSQLTRGMAETQYF.

The chain uses TRBV9 and TRBJ2-3; unclear D gene. V was pared by 0 bases and J by 1 base, with 9 bases between. CDR3 length equals 15 residues. CDR1 and CDR2 (germline): SGDLS, YYNGEE. The DNA for the CDR3 is TGTGCCAGCAGCGTAGCTGGGCGAGGCACAGATACGCAGTATTTT. Translation gives CASSVAGRGTDTQYF. Supplemented by reference TRBV9 and TRBJ2-3, the full variable domain reads DSGVTQTPKHLITATGQRVTLRCSPRSGDLSVYWYQQSLDQGLQFLIQYYNGEERAKGNILERFSAQQFPDLHSELNLSSLELGDSALYFCASSVAGRGTDTQYFGPGTRLTVL.

This chain connects TRBV7-8 to TRBJ1-2; a possible D gene is TRBD1 (5 bases). Per germline, CDR1 SGHVS and CDR2 FQNEAQ. CDR3 length: 12 residues. The germline V and J ends were trimmed by 0 bases and 7 bases, with 6 bases remaining between them. The CDR3 here is CASSLAGGGYTF. CDR3 nucleotide sequence: TGTGCCAGCAGCTTAGCCGGGGGTGGCTACACCTTC. Based on the CDR3 plus reference TRBV7-8 and TRBJ1-2, the full variable domain is GAGVSQSPRYKVAKRGQDVALRCDPISGHVSLFWYQQALGQGPEFLTYFQNEAQLDKSGLPSDRFFAERPEGSVSTLKIQRTQQEDSAVYLCASSLAGGGYTFGSGTRLTVV.

The chain has TRBV27 and TRBJ2-7; TRBD2 is a possible D gene (6 bases). Trimming pared 8 bases from V and 1 base from J, leaving 21 bases between. The germline gives CDR1 MNHEY, CDR2 SMNVEV (reference sequence). The CDR3 runs to 16 residues. This CDR3 is CASRPVRGYTSYEQYF. In DNA form, the CDR3 reads TGTGCCAGCCGTCCCGTTCGGGGGTACACATCCTACGAGCAGTACTTC.

This chain connects TRBV9 to TRBJ2-3; 7 nucleotides line up with TRBD1. Germline CDR1 SGDLS, CDR2 YYNGEE. The CDR3 spans 16 residues. V shed 3 bases, J shed 2 bases, and the junction held 9 bases outside the gene matches. The CDR3, as DNA: TGTGCCAGCAGCGCCGAAGGCGACAGGGCCACAGATACGCAGTATTTT. Translation gives CASSAEGDRATDTQYF.

The rearrangement uses TRBV27 and TRBJ2-3; 7 positions agree with TRBD2. CDR1 and CDR2 from the germline V gene are MNHEY and SMNVEV (reference sequence). CDR3 size: 16 residues. Trimming removed 1 base from V and 2 bases from J; junction bases left unmatched: 6. CDR3 nucleotide sequence: TGTGCCAGCAGTTTATTCTCTAGCGGATACACAGATACGCAGTATTTT. Residues: CASSLFSSGYTDTQYF.

The J gene is TRBJ1-2, the V gene TRBV28; perhaps TRBD1 as D (5 bases). This CDR3 spans 12 amino acids. In germline, CDR1 is MDHEN, CDR2 SYDVKM. Trimming pared 10 bases from V and 8 bases from J, leaving 17 bases between. Here the CDR3 reads CATAAGLGGYTF. The CDR3 DNA is TGTGCCACCGCGGCAGGGCTGGGCGGCTACACCTTC.

The gene calls are TRBV18 and TRBJ1-1, with D possibly being TRBD1 (5 bases). The germline CDR1 and CDR2 sequences are KGHSH and LQKENI. This CDR3 is built from 16 residues. Deletions cut 0 bases from V and 1 base from J, with 12 bases between. The CDR3 nucleotides are TGTGCCAGCTCACCACCCTCCCAGGGTTCGAACACTGAAGCTTTCTTT. This sequence encodes CASSPPSQGSNTEAFF.

This clone was seen a few times. This chain links TRBV19 with TRBJ2-3; a weak D match, TRBD2 (6 bases). The CDR3 is made up of 15 amino acids. Germline-derived CDR1 and CDR2 are LNHDA and SQIVND (reference sequence). Trimming took 7 bases from V and 2 from J, leaving 16 bases between them. The CDR3 here is CASIERGRSTDTQYF. The CDR3 DNA is TGTGCCAGTATAGAACGGGGGAGATCCACAGATACGCAGTATTTT.

The chain has TRBV7-2 and TRBJ2-5; 9 nucleotides line up with TRBD2. This CDR3 is built from 18 residues. CDR1 and CDR2 from the germline V gene are SGHTA and FQGNSA. V shed 1 base and J 6 bases; nucleotides not matched to a gene: 15. The CDR3 sequence is CASSLGVRTSAPEKTQYF. The CDR3 coding sequence is TGTGCCAGCAGCTTAGGCGTTAGGACTAGCGCCCCGGAAAAGACCCAGTACTTC.

The rearrangement uses TRBV11-2 and TRBJ2-1; 9 nucleotides agree with TRBD2. With V trimmed by 1 base and J by 2 bases, 6 bases remained unmatched. This CDR3 contains 17 residues. Germline values: CDR1 SGHAT, CDR2 FQNNGV. In DNA form, the CDR3 reads TGTGCCAGCAGCTTAGTCGGCGGGAGGGCCGCCTACAATGAGCAGTTCTTC. It encodes CASSLVGGRAAYNEQFF.

This chain connects TRBV9 to TRBJ2-1; 7 bases match TRBD2. Germline V gene lookup returns CDR1 SGDLS and CDR2 YYNGEE. The CDR3 runs 18 residues. Trimming took 1 base from V and 8 from J; bases not matched to a gene: 18. CDR3 coding DNA: TGTGCCAGCAGCGTAATGGGGGGGGGAGACCTCCCTGTCGATGAGCAGTTCTTC. Its protein is CASSVMGGGDLPVDEQFF.

The count of this clone is one. The chain employs TRBV19 and TRBJ1-5; D unresolved. The length of the CDR3 is 16 residues. Germline CDR1 LNHDA, CDR2 SQIVND (reference sequence). The V end was cut by 4 bases, the J end by 0 bases, with 13 bases between. The CDR3 nucleotides read TGTGCCAGTAGTAAATCGGGTCAGAGTAGCAATCAGCCCCAGCATTTT. It encodes CASSKSGQSSNQPQHF.

This clone has a handful of counts. For the CDR3, the DNA is TGTGCCAGCAGTGAGACAGGGAAAGCCGGGGAGCTGTTTTTT. It codes for CASSETGKAGELFF. The V gene is TRBV25-1, the J gene TRBJ2-2; 7 bases line up with TRBD1. V lost 3 bases to trimming and J lost 6 bases; unmatched junction nucleotides: 4. Germline CDR1 is MGHDK and CDR2 is SYGVNS. The CDR3 has 14 residues.

The V call is TRBV30, the J call TRBJ2-2; 7 positions agree with TRBD1. This CDR3 has 11 amino acids. Germline V CDR1 and CDR2: GTSNPN, SVGIG (reference sequence). The junction had 0 bases not matched to a gene; V was cut back by 5 bases and J by 6 bases. The CDR3 sequence is CAWQGAGELFF. In DNA, the CDR3 is TGTGCCTGGCAGGGGGCCGGGGAGCTGTTTTTT.

The V gene is TRBV6-1, the J gene TRBJ1-2; TRBD1 matches at 7 bases. Germline-derived CDR1 and CDR2 are MNHNS and SASEGT. CDR3 size: 14 residues. Trimming took 8 bases from V and 4 from J; bases not matched to a gene: 10. CDR3 amino acids: CASHRDRVIYGYTF. As DNA, the CDR3 is TGTGCCAGCCACCGGGACAGAGTTATCTATGGCTACACCTTC.

This rearrangement joins TRBV5-1 to TRBJ2-5; TRBD2 is a possible D gene (6 bases). Trimming shortened V by 0 bases and J by 2 bases, and 17 bases separated the two germline ends. Germline V lookup: CDR1 SGHRS, CDR2 YFSETQ. The CDR3 runs to 17 residues. CDR3 sequence: CASSLAWGGATQETQYF. Here the CDR3 DNA reads TGCGCCAGCAGCTTGGCTTGGGGCGGGGCCACACAAGAGACCCAGTACTTC.

The chain recombines TRBV7-2 with TRBJ2-7; D gene unclear. Trimming removed 3 bases from V and 1 base from J, with 7 bases in between. The CDR3 covers 13 residues. Germline assignment: CDR1 SGHTA and CDR2 FQGNSA. CDR3: CASSLELSYEQYF. Here the CDR3 DNA reads TGTGCCAGCAGCTTGGAGCTGTCCTACGAGCAGTACTTC.

The CDR3 spells CASSPTLLQGSTDTQYF. CDR3 in DNA: TGTGCCAGCAGCCCGACTTTATTACAGGGTTCGACAGATACGCAGTATTTT. The gene calls are TRBV7-7 and TRBJ2-3, with D tentatively TRBD1 (6 bases). This CDR3 contains 17 residues. Germline CDR1 SSHAT, CDR2 FNYEAQ (reference sequence). V dropped 5 bases and J dropped 3 bases, with 21 bases sitting between them.